The 30 T cell receptor beta chains reported below all come from one sample, sequenced in a study of PD-1 blockade in classical Hodgkin lymphoma. Using immunoSEQ multiplex PCR, the repertoire was profiled, and TCRdb retains in-frame clones only, with some absent. Here the sample spans about 64,000 clones, about 90% being singletons. Indicated time point: cycle 4 day 1 (C4D1), after less than seven weeks of nivolumab. Following autologous stem cell transplantation, relapse occurred in every patient, and exposure to brentuximab vedotin varied. Sequenced material: peripheral blood mononuclear cells (PBMCs), taken before the fourth cycle of nivolumab. The receptors come from a human donor with classical Hodgkin lymphoma.

This rearrangement joins TRBV2 to TRBJ2-7; D possibly uses TRBD1 or TRBD2 (5 bases each). CDR1 is SNHLY, CDR2 FYNNEI, per germline. The CDR3 consists of 13 residues. Trimming took 6 bases from V and 5 from J, leaving 14 bases between them. The CDR3 nucleotides read TGTGCCAGCAGCGACCGGGACGATGACGAGCAGTACTTC. It encodes CASSDRDDDEQYF. Supplemented by reference TRBV2 and TRBJ2-7, the full variable domain reads EPEVTQTPSHQVTQMGQEVILRCVPISNHLYFYWYRQILGQKVEFLVSFYNNEISEKSEIFDDQFSVERPDGSNFTLKIRSTKLEDSAMYFCASSDRDDDEQYFGPGTRLTVT.

This clone was picked up one time. The rearrangement uses TRBV5-1 and TRBJ1-6, with a tentative D call TRBD1 (6 bases). The germline CDR1 and CDR2 sequences are SGHRS and YFSETQ. The V end was cut by 2 bases, the J end by 6 bases, with 9 bases between. The CDR3 is 14 residues long. The CDR3 is CASSLGQLNSPLHF. The CDR3 bases are TGCGCCAGCAGCTTAGGACAGCTTAATTCACCCCTCCACTTT.

The chain uses TRBV19 and TRBJ1-1, with unresolved D. From germline, CDR1 is LNHDA and CDR2 SQIVND (reference sequence). V dropped 6 bases and J dropped 2 bases, with 10 bases sitting between them. This CDR3 comprises 13 residues. As DNA, the CDR3 is TGTGCCAGTAGCCGCTCCTCTAACACTGAAGCTTTCTTT. This codes for CASSRSSNTEAFF.

The V call is TRBV6-5, the J call TRBJ1-1; TRBD1 agrees at 7 bases. CDR3 length: 15 amino acids. Unmatched junction bases numbered 12, after V lost 5 bases and J lost 6 bases. Germline CDR1 reads MNHEY; CDR2 reads SVGAGI. The CDR3 nucleotides are TGTGCCAGCAGTGTAAAGGGGGCCATGATCGCTGAAGCTTTCTTT. It yields the protein CASSVKGAMIAEAFF.

This clone was counted between two and nine times. The chain links TRBV4-2 to TRBJ1-6, with D unresolved. This CDR3 has 17 residues. The ends were cut back, 0 bases at V and 3 bases at J, with 12 bases in the middle. Per germline, CDR1 LGHNA and CDR2 YNFKEQ. CDR3 residues: CASSQEQDTIYNSPLHF. The CDR3 nucleotides are TGTGCCAGCAGCCAAGAGCAGGATACCATCTATAATTCACCCCTCCACTTT.

The rearrangement joins TRBV5-1 to TRBJ2-1; D may be TRBD1 (7 bases). Trimming left V 3 bases short and J 4 bases short, with 17 bases between. The germline V gene encodes CDR1 SGHRS and CDR2 YFSETQ. The CDR3 consists of 16 residues. CDR3 sequence (DNA): TGCGCCAGCAGCTCGCAGGGGGGCCCGGGTTACAATGAGCAGTTCTTC. Its translation: CASSSQGGPGYNEQFF.

This chain uses TRBV30 with TRBJ1-2; tentative D call: TRBD1 (6 bases). The CDR3 consists of 13 residues. V dropped 4 bases and J dropped 2 bases, with 11 bases sitting between them. Germline V CDR1 and CDR2: GTSNPN, SVGIG (reference sequence). The CDR3 bases are TGTGCCTGGAACAGGGAAGGCAACTATGGCTACACCTTC. This gives the protein CAWNREGNYGYTF.

The V and J genes are TRBV30 and TRBJ2-3; 9 positions agree with TRBD2. Germline loops: CDR1 GTSNPN, CDR2 SVGIG (reference sequence). J gave up 5 bases and V 2 bases, and 8 bases lay outside the gene matches. The CDR3 loop spans 15 amino acids. The CDR3 protein is CAWSSLERGVDTQYF. The DNA of the CDR3 is TGTGCCTGGAGTTCCCTGGAGCGGGGGGTAGATACGCAGTATTTT.

This chain joins TRBV10-2 and TRBJ1-5; possibly TRBD1 for D (6 bases). The CDR3 has 19 residues. Deletions cut 2 bases from V and 2 bases from J, with 22 bases between. The germline CDR1 and CDR2 sequences are WSHSY and SAAADI. The CDR3: CASSEPTGFRGLGNQPQHF. In DNA form, the CDR3 reads TGCGCCAGCAGTGAGCCCACAGGGTTTCGGGGCTTGGGCAATCAGCCCCAGCATTTT.

V and J are TRBV4-1 and TRBJ2-1, with D uncertain. V was cut by 0 bases and J by 2 bases, with 8 bases left in between. Germline V gene data show CDR1 as MGHRA and CDR2 as YSYEKL. This CDR3 has 15 residues. CDR3 loop: CASSQDTPTYNEQFF. The CDR3 coding sequence is TGCGCCAGCAGCCAAGATACTCCCACCTACAATGAGCAGTTCTTC.

The chain couples TRBV7-8 to TRBJ2-7, with D unclear. With 5 bases removed from V and 0 bases from J, the gap between germline ends came to 14 bases. Germline V CDR1 and CDR2: SGHVS, FQNEAQ. This CDR3 is 15 amino acids long. The DNA of the CDR3 is TGTGCCAGCAGCGGGCGTCTTATTAGCTCCTACGAGCAGTACTTC. Translation gives CASSGRLISSYEQYF.

The CDR3 is CASSLGSRQGGYGYTF. The CDR3 coding sequence is TGTGCCAGCAGCTTGGGATCAAGACAGGGCGGCTATGGCTACACCTTC. The chain uses TRBV5-4 and TRBJ1-2, with 7 bases that match TRBD1. Germline CDR1 and CDR2: SGHNT and YYREEE (reference sequence). V was clipped by 0 bases and J by 4 bases; unmatched bases: 9. The CDR3 has 16 amino acids. The full variable domain, in which reference TRBV5-4 and TRBJ1-2 provide the parts outside the CDR3, is ETGVTQSPTHLIKTRGQQVTLRCSSQSGHNTVSWYQQALGQGPQFIFQYYREEENGRGNFPPRFSGLQFPNYSSELNVNALELDDSALYLCASSLGSRQGGYGYTFGSGTRLTVV.

This sequence joins TRBV13 and TRBJ2-1; TRBD2 might be the D (5 bases). Germline lookup yields CDR1 PRHDT and CDR2 FYEKMQ (reference sequence). CDR3 length equals 13 residues. The V and J ends lost 6 bases and 2 bases respectively, with 8 bases between them. This chain's CDR3 is CASSPGTYNEQFF. The CDR3 nucleotides read TGTGCCAGCAGTCCGGGAACCTACAATGAGCAGTTCTTC.

The V gene is TRBV7-3, the J gene TRBJ2-5; the D gene is possibly TRBD1 (5 bases). Germline CDR1 SGHTA, CDR2 FQGTGA. The CDR3 contains 13 residues. V gave up 2 bases and J gave up 4 bases, with 8 bases separating them. This chain's CDR3 is CASSLQGAETQYF. DNA of the CDR3: TGTGCCAGCAGCTTACAAGGGGCAGAGACCCAGTACTTC. The full variable domain, its missing parts supplied by reference TRBV7-3 and TRBJ2-5, is GAGVSQTPSNKVTEKGKYVELRCDPISGHTALYWYRQSLGQGPEFLIYFQGTGAADDSGLPNDRFFAVRPEGSVSTLKIQRTERGDSAVYLCASSLQGAETQYFGPGTRLLVL.

This clone has just one count. This chain links TRBV6-6 with TRBJ2-5, with 8 positions matching TRBD2. CDR3 length equals 14 residues. Germline V lookup: CDR1 MNHNY, CDR2 SVGAGI (reference sequence). J was trimmed by 4 bases and V by 7 bases; bases with no gene match: 8. The CDR3 protein is CASTDRGGRETQYF. Here the CDR3 DNA reads TGTGCCAGCACGGACCGGGGGGGCAGAGAGACCCAGTACTTC.

The V and J genes are TRBV6-5 and TRBJ1-2; D might be TRBD1 (5 bases). The CDR3 contains 15 residues. CDR1 is MNHEY, CDR2 SVGAGI, per germline. V shed 6 bases and J shed 3 bases, with 17 bases lying between them. The CDR3 loop is CASRHDRFGDYGYTF. The CDR3 DNA is TGTGCCAGCAGGCACGACAGATTCGGGGACTATGGCTACACCTTC.

The chain carries TRBV5-6 and TRBJ1-2, with a possible D match to TRBD1 (5 bases). Between the trimmed V and J ends, which lost 5 bases and 0 bases, there was a span of 11 bases. This CDR3 is 14 amino acids long. In germline, CDR1 is SGHDT, CDR2 YYEEEE. DNA for the CDR3: TGTGCCAGCAGTGAGGGGTTGCCTAACTATGGCTACACCTTC. Protein sequence: CASSEGLPNYGYTF.

The chain links TRBV18 to TRBJ2-2; D remains ambiguous. The CDR3 sequence is 13 residues long. Trimming took off 3 bases at V and 3 bases at J, with 5 bases between the two ends. Germline CDR1 and CDR2: KGHSH and LQKENI. In DNA, the CDR3 is TGTGCCAGCTCACCGCAGGACACCGGGGAGCTGTTTTTT. Residues: CASSPQDTGELFF.

A few counts support this clone. This rearrangement joins TRBV4-1 to TRBJ1-6; D is uncertain. The CDR3 is 14 residues long. Germline CDR1 and CDR2: MGHRA and YSYEKL. V was trimmed by 0 bases and J by 8 bases, leaving 8 bases between them. The CDR3 DNA reads as TGCGCCAGCAGCCAAGAAGAAGTCTATTCACCCCTCCACTTT. Its translation: CASSQEEVYSPLHF.

The J gene is TRBJ2-3, the V gene TRBV5-1; D is undetermined. Germline V gene data show CDR1 as SGHRS and CDR2 as YFSETQ. The CDR3 consists of 11 residues. The V gene lost 4 bases and the J gene lost 9 bases, with 9 bases spanning the gap. Here the CDR3 DNA reads TGCGCCAGCAGCGACCTCGGAACGCAGTATTTT. Protein sequence: CASSDLGTQYF.

This rearrangement joins TRBV19 to TRBJ1-1; possibly TRBD1 for D (5 bases). From germline, CDR1 is LNHDA and CDR2 SQIVND (reference sequence). The CDR3 runs to 14 residues. Trimming left V 11 bases short and J 10 bases short, with 26 bases between. CDR3 bases: TGTGCCTGCCGGTCAGGGTTGGTTTCGGTGAGAGCTTTCTTT. Protein product: CACRSGLVSVRAFF.

The gene calls are TRBV4-2 and TRBJ2-5; D is unclear. Trimming pared 0 bases from V and 4 bases from J, leaving 6 bases between. The CDR3 is 13 amino acids. In germline, CDR1 is LGHNA, CDR2 YNFKEQ. CDR3 nucleotide sequence: TGTGCCAGCAGCCAAGAAGCCTCAGAGACCCAGTACTTC. The encoded protein is CASSQEASETQYF.

This sequence joins TRBV7-3 and TRBJ2-3, with D perhaps TRBD2 (5 bases). Germline V gene lookup returns CDR1 SGHTA and CDR2 FQGTGA. The V gene lost 4 bases and the J gene lost 6 bases, with 20 bases spanning the gap. The CDR3 sequence is 16 residues long. Here the CDR3 reads CASSYRAVRWVDTQYF. The CDR3 nucleotides are TGTGCCAGCAGCTATCGAGCGGTCCGATGGGTGGATACGCAGTATTTT.

The V and J genes are TRBV10-3 and TRBJ1-5, with D perhaps TRBD1 (5 bases). The CDR3 covers 15 residues. V dropped 5 bases and J dropped 7 bases, with 18 bases sitting between them. Germline CDR1 and CDR2: ENHRY and SYGVKD. Written as DNA, the CDR3 is TGTGCCATCAGTTACCTCACAGGACCGGAACAGCCCCAGCATTTT. Translation gives CAISYLTGPEQPQHF.

The J gene is TRBJ1-2, the V gene TRBV6-5; the D gene is possibly TRBD1 (5 bases). V dropped 5 bases and J dropped 2 bases, with 12 bases sitting between them. This CDR3 region has 14 residues. CDR1 is MNHEY, CDR2 SVGAGI, per germline. CDR3 DNA: TGTGCCAGCAGTCGGGACTATCCAAACTATGGCTACACCTTC. As protein: CASSRDYPNYGYTF.

This clone was recorded once. The J gene is TRBJ2-3, the V gene TRBV2; the D gene is possibly TRBD1 (6 bases). Germline loops: CDR1 SNHLY, CDR2 FYNNEI. CDR3 size: 13 residues. Trimming took off 5 bases at V and 3 bases at J, with 9 bases between the two ends. The CDR3 loop is CASSPQGTDTQYF. The CDR3 nucleotides read TGTGCCAGCAGTCCCCAGGGGACAGATACGCAGTATTTT.

The chain has TRBV6-5 and TRBJ1-6, with no clear D. Germline CDR1 reads MNHEY; CDR2 reads SVGAGI. This CDR3 is built from 13 residues. V lost 7 bases, J lost 9 bases, and 13 bases lay in between. Here the CDR3 DNA reads TGTGCCAGCACCTACCCGAGGAGTTCACCCCTCCACTTT. Its protein is CASTYPRSSPLHF.

The chain joins TRBV12-5 to TRBJ1-2, with D possibly being TRBD1 (6 bases). The CDR3 sequence is 14 residues long. Deletions cut 3 bases from V and 6 bases from J, with 14 bases between. Germline lookup yields CDR1 LGHNT and CDR2 FRNRAP. This chain's CDR3 is CASGFPQGKDGYTF. The CDR3 DNA reads as TGTGCTAGTGGTTTCCCCCAGGGGAAAGATGGCTACACCTTC.

The CDR3 DNA is TGCGCCAGCAGCGAGGGATATGGCTACACCTTC. Amino acids: CASSEGYGYTF. The chain links TRBV10-2 to TRBJ1-2, with D hard to call. The CDR3 is 11 residues long. Trimming shortened V by 6 bases and J by 5 bases, and 7 bases separated the two germline ends. Germline V gives CDR1 WSHSY, CDR2 SAAADI.

The rearrangement links TRBV7-9 to TRBJ1-2; D perhaps matches TRBD1 (6 bases). V lost 5 bases and J lost 3, with 16 bases in between. From germline, CDR1 is SEHNR and CDR2 FQNEAQ (reference sequence). The CDR3 covers 15 residues. The CDR3 region is CASSPPAGAYYGYTF. The CDR3 nucleotides are TGTGCCAGCAGCCCCCCCGCGGGGGCCTACTATGGCTACACCTTC. The full variable domain, with the rest looked up from reference TRBV7-9 and TRBJ1-2, is DTGVSQNPRHKITKRGQNVTFRCDPISEHNRLYWYRQTLGQGPEFLTYFQNEAQLEKSRLLSDRFSAERPKGSFSTLEIQRTEQGDSAMYLCASSPPAGAYYGYTFGSGTRLTVV.